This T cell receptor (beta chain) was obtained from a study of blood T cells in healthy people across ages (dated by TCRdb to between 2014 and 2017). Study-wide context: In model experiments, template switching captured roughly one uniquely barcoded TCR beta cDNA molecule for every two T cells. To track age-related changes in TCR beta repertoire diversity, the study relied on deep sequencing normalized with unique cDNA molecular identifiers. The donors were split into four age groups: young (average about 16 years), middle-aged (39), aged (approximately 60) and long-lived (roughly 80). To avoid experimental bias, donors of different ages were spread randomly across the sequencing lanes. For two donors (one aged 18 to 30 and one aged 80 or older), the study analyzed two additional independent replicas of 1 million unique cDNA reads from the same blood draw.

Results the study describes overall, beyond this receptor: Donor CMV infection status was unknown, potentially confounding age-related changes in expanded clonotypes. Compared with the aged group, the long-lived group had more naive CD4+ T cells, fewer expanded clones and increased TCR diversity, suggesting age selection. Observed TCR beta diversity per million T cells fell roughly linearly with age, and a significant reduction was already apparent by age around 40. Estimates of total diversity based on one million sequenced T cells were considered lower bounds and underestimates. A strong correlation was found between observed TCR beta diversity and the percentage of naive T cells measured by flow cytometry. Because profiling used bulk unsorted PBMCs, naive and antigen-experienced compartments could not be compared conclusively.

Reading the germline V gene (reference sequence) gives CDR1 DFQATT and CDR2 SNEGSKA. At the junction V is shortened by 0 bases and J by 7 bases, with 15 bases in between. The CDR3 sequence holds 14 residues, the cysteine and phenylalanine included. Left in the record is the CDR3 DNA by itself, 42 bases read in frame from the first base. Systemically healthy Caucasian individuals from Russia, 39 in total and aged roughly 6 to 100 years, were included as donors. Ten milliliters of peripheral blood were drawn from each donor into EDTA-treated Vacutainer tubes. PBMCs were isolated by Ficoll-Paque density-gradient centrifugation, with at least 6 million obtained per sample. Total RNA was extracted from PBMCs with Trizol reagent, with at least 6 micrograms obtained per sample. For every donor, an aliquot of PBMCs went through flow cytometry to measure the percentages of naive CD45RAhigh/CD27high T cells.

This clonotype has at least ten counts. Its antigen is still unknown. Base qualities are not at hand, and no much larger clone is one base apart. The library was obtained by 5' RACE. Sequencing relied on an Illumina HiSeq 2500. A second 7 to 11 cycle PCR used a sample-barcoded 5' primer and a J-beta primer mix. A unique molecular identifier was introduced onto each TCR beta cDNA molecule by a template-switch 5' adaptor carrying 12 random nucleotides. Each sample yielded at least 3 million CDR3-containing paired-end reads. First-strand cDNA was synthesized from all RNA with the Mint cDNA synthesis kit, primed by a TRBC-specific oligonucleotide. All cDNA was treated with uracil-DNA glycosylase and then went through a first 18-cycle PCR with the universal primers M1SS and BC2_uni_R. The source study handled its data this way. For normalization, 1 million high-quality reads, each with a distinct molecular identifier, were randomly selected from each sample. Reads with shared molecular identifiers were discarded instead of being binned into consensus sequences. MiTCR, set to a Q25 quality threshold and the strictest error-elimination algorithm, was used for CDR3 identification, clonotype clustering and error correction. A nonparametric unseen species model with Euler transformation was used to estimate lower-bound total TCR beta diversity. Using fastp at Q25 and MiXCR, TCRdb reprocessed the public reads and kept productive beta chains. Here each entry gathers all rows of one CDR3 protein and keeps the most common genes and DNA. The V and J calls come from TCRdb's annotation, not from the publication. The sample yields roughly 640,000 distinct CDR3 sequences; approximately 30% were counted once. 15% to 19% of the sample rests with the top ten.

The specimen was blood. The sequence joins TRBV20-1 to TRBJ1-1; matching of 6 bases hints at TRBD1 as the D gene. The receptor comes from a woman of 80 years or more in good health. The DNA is TGCAGTGCTAGAGATCCAAGGGGGAGCAGTGAAGCTTTCTTT. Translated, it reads CSARDPRGSSEAFF.